A single sample gave rise to the 20 T cell receptor beta chains below, sequenced in a study of shared clonotypes between healthy human individuals. Sequencing was performed with immunoSEQ multiplex PCR; in TCRdb, only in-frame clones are kept and a portion is missing. Of about 820,000 clones in the sample, around 92% were seen once. CD45RO-negative cells were positively selected for CCR7, leaving out terminally differentiated effector memory CD45RA+ cells. The specimen sequenced was naive CD8+ T cells sorted from blood. The origin of the receptors is a man aged 30-40 years in good health.

The chain recombines TRBV11-2 with TRBJ1-1; TRBD1 aligns across 7 bases. V dropped 6 bases and J dropped 6; count of bases not matched to a gene: 16. Germline CDR1 is SGHAT and CDR2 is FQNNGV. The CDR3 has 16 residues. CDR3 in amino acids: CASRNVATGRVAEAFF. The CDR3 region has the DNA TGTGCCAGCAGAAATGTGGCGACAGGGAGGGTAGCTGAAGCTTTCTTT.

The chain employs TRBV7-2 and TRBJ2-7, with 7 bases matching TRBD2. V lost 0 bases to trimming and J lost 0 bases; unmatched junction nucleotides: 5. There are 16 residues in the CDR3. CDR1 and CDR2 from the germline V gene are SGHTA and FQGNSA. The CDR3 sequence is CASSLAFREASYEQYF. The CDR3 bases are TGTGCCAGCAGCTTAGCTTTCCGGGAGGCCTCCTACGAGCAGTACTTC.

V is TRBV7-8 and J is TRBJ2-5; 13 bases fit TRBD2. CDR1 is SGHVS, CDR2 FQNEAQ, per germline. There are 14 residues in the CDR3. V dropped 6 bases and J dropped 9; count of bases not matched to a gene: 7. CDR3 sequence: CASSYGTSGTPQYF. The CDR3 region has the DNA TGTGCCAGCAGTTATGGGACTAGCGGGACGCCCCAGTACTTC. The variable domain in full, completed from reference TRBV7-8 and TRBJ2-5, reads GAGVSQSPRYKVAKRGQDVALRCDPISGHVSLFWYQQALGQGPEFLTYFQNEAQLDKSGLPSDRFFAERPEGSVSTLKIQRTQQEDSAVYLCASSYGTSGTPQYFGPGTRLLVL.

This clone was recorded once. The V call is TRBV28, the J call TRBJ1-4, with unresolved D. Germline assignment: CDR1 MDHEN and CDR2 SYDVKM. This CDR3 has 13 amino acids. V shed 6 bases and J shed 8 bases, with 13 bases lying between them. The CDR3 DNA sequence: TGTGCCAGCAGAAGTCTCAGTAGAGAAAAACTGTTTTTT. This codes for CASRSLSREKLFF.

The chain carries TRBV30 and TRBJ2-3, with 8 bases fitting TRBD2. V lost 5 bases, J lost 3 bases, and 7 bases stayed unmatched. This CDR3 contains 14 residues. CDR1 GTSNPN and CDR2 SVGIG come from the germline V gene (reference sequence). CDR3 region: CAWVSGTGTDTQYF. Written as DNA, the CDR3 is TGTGCCTGGGTTAGCGGGACGGGTACAGATACGCAGTATTTT.

This clone appeared a few times. The chain recombines TRBV28 with TRBJ2-7; 10 bases are a match to TRBD1. The germline V gene encodes CDR1 MDHEN and CDR2 SYDVKM. The CDR3 spans 12 residues. J gave up 4 bases and V 8 bases, and 2 bases lay outside the gene matches. CDR3 nucleotides: TGTGCCAGCGCGGACAGGGGGTACGAGCAGTACTTC. It codes for CASADRGYEQYF.

The rearrangement links TRBV27 to TRBJ2-1; D not resolved. The CDR3 runs 13 residues. Germline loops: CDR1 MNHEY, CDR2 SMNVEV (reference sequence). Between the trimmed V and J ends, which lost 6 bases and 5 bases, there was a span of 11 bases. The CDR3 nucleotides read TGTGCCAGCAGCGTGAGGCAGAACAATGAGCAGTTCTTC. Its protein is CASSVRQNNEQFF.

This clone was counted a single time. The chain combines TRBV27 with TRBJ2-3; 9 bases align to TRBD1. The CDR3 is 15 residues long. Germline assignment: CDR1 MNHEY and CDR2 SMNVEV (reference sequence). Trimming took 8 bases from V and 4 from J; bases not matched to a gene: 10. The CDR3 DNA reads TGTGCCAGCCGCTACCGGGACAGGGACGCAGATACGCAGTATTTT. Its protein product is CASRYRDRDADTQYF.

J is TRBJ2-2 and V is TRBV7-8; TRBD2 matches 9 bases. The length of the CDR3 is 16 residues. CDR1 and CDR2 from the germline V gene are SGHVS and FQNEAQ. Losses at the gene ends were 3 bases for V and 0 bases for J; bases not matched to a gene: 2. This CDR3 reads CASSLGTSPNTGELFF. Here the CDR3 DNA reads TGTGCCAGCAGCTTGGGGACTAGCCCGAACACCGGGGAGCTGTTTTTT.

The chain carries TRBV13 and TRBJ2-3; D might be TRBD2 (5 bases). With 0 bases removed from V and 0 bases from J, the gap between germline ends came to 7 bases. CDR3 length: 15 amino acids. Germline assignment: CDR1 PRHDT and CDR2 FYEKMQ (reference sequence). CDR3 in amino acids: CASSLGGESTDTQYF. Written as DNA, the CDR3 is TGTGCCAGCAGCTTAGGGGGAGAAAGCACAGATACGCAGTATTTT.

The chain uses TRBV2 and TRBJ1-1; D remains unclear. This CDR3 is 15 amino acids long. Germline CDR1 is SNHLY and CDR2 is FYNNEI. Deletions cut 2 bases from V and 0 bases from J, with 10 bases between. CDR3 coding DNA: TGTGCCAGCAGTGAATTCGGAGCCATGAACACTGAAGCTTTCTTT. As protein: CASSEFGAMNTEAFF.

V gene TRBV18 combines with J gene TRBJ2-2; D remains unclear. The germline V gene encodes CDR1 KGHSH and CDR2 LQKENI. This CDR3 region has 16 residues. Deletions cut 2 bases from V and 5 bases from J, with 15 bases between. The CDR3 reads CASSPRHPLVTGELFF. The CDR3 DNA reads TGTGCCAGCTCACCAAGACACCCGTTAGTAACCGGGGAGCTGTTTTTT.

DNA for the CDR3: TGTGCCAGCAGCGCGCGGAACGGAAAACTGTTTTTT. This codes for CASSARNGKLFF. The rearrangement links TRBV13 to TRBJ1-4, with no clear D. There are 12 residues in the CDR3. V gave up 5 bases and J gave up 10 bases, with 11 bases separating them. Per germline, CDR1 PRHDT and CDR2 FYEKMQ (reference sequence).

The chain has TRBV29-1 and TRBJ1-1; D perhaps matches TRBD1 (5 bases). V lost 3 bases, J lost 5 bases, and 13 bases lay in between. This CDR3 spans 13 amino acids. Looked up from germline, CDR1 is SQVTM and CDR2 is ANQGSEA. CDR3 region: CSVDRVGRTEAFF. CDR3 sequence (DNA): TGCAGCGTTGACAGGGTGGGGAGGACTGAAGCTTTCTTT.

The gene calls are TRBV7-9 and TRBJ2-7, with D tentatively TRBD1 (6 bases). The V gene lost 3 bases and the J gene lost 3 bases, with 12 bases spanning the gap. Germline CDR1 SEHNR, CDR2 FQNEAQ (reference sequence). This CDR3 has 14 residues. The CDR3 DNA reads as TGTGCCAGCAGCTTTACAGGGTCGAACTACGAGCAGTACTTC. It codes for CASSFTGSNYEQYF.

CDR3 region: CATSPPIGGTYGYTF. CDR3 sequence (DNA): TGTGCCACCTCTCCCCCCATTGGAGGTACCTATGGCTACACCTTC. The gene calls are TRBV15 and TRBJ1-2, with D unclear. The germline CDR1 and CDR2 sequences are LNHNV and YYDKDF (reference sequence). The CDR3 has 15 amino acids. V was shortened by 8 bases and J by 4 bases, with 20 bases between the two germline ends.

The chain links TRBV5-1 to TRBJ2-3; 9 nucleotides align to TRBD2. The CDR3 sequence is 18 residues long. With V trimmed by 0 bases and J by 0 bases, 8 bases remained unmatched. Looked up from germline, CDR1 is SGHRS and CDR2 is YFSETQ. In DNA, the CDR3 is TGCGCCAGCAGCTTGGCCGGGACTAGCAGCTCTAGCACAGATACGCAGTATTTT. Protein product: CASSLAGTSSSSTDTQYF.

The genes are TRBV27 and TRBJ2-6; D assignment may be TRBD1 or TRBD2 (5 bases each). Trimming pared 8 bases from V and 4 bases from J, leaving 27 bases between. Per germline, CDR1 MNHEY and CDR2 SMNVEV (reference sequence). This CDR3 spans 19 amino acids. The chain's CDR3 is CASGWMTRDAYQGANVLTF. CDR3 nucleotide sequence: TGTGCCAGCGGTTGGATGACCCGGGACGCTTACCAGGGGGCCAACGTCCTGACTTTC.

This clone was detected once. The rearrangement uses TRBV2 and TRBJ2-5; D gene ambiguous. Germline-derived CDR1 and CDR2 are SNHLY and FYNNEI. V was cut by 5 bases and J by 10 bases, with 14 bases left in between. The CDR3 runs 12 residues. CDR3 DNA: TGTGCCAGCAGTTGGCAGGTCGAGGACCAGTACTTC. Translating gives CASSWQVEDQYF.

The chain recombines TRBV6-5 with TRBJ1-1, with D perhaps matching TRBD1 (5 bases). CDR1 and CDR2 (germline): MNHEY, SVGAGI. The germline V and J ends were trimmed by 2 bases and 5 bases, with 15 bases remaining between them. This CDR3 has 15 amino acids. Written as DNA, the CDR3 is TGTGCCAGCAGTTACCATCCGGGACGTAAGACTGAAGCTTTCTTT. Translated, it gives CASSYHPGRKTEAFF.